Below, 11 T cell receptor beta chains from the same sample are listed, as sequenced in a study of blood T cell repertoires in COVID-19. Profiled with immunoSEQ multiplex PCR; TCRdb holds only in-frame clones, not every one. The table lists approximately 120,000 clones, almost 85% of them singletons. Sequencing input: peripheral blood. The source of these receptors is a human donor in a cohort sampled during active COVID-19.

The V and J genes are TRBV11-2 and TRBJ2-1, with TRBD1 matching 9 bases. Germline assignment: CDR1 SGHAT and CDR2 FQNNGV. This CDR3 spans 16 amino acids. Trimming cost V 5 bases and J 9 bases; bases outside gene matches: 14. CDR3 protein: CASSGEGDRVGGEQFF. In nucleotides, the CDR3 is TGTGCCAGCAGCGGGGAGGGGGACAGGGTGGGTGGTGAGCAGTTCTTC.

The V and J genes are TRBV12-3 or TRBV12-4 and TRBJ1-1, with D maybe TRBD1 (6 bases). The CDR3 runs to 13 residues. V dropped 8 bases and J dropped 1 base, with 11 bases sitting between them. The CDR3 loop is CASSWGQNTEAFF. Here the CDR3 DNA reads TGTGCCAGCTCATGGGGGCAGAACACTGAAGCTTTCTTT.

The chain employs TRBV7-9 and TRBJ1-2, with D possibly matching TRBD1 (6 bases). Deletions cut 2 bases from V and 3 bases from J, with 7 bases between. Looked up from germline, CDR1 is SEHNR and CDR2 is FQNEAQ (reference sequence). This CDR3 region has 13 residues. Here the CDR3 DNA reads TGTGCCAGCAGCTTACAGGGGTACTATGGCTACACCTTC. Protein: CASSLQGYYGYTF.

The rearrangement uses TRBV5-1 and TRBJ1-1; D gene unclear. The V end was cut by 0 bases, the J end by 4 bases, with 10 bases between. This CDR3 spans 14 amino acids. CDR1 and CDR2 (germline): SGHRS, YFSETQ. Written as DNA, the CDR3 is TGCGCCAGCAGCTTGGATGGGGAGAGCACTGAAGCTTTCTTT. Amino acid sequence: CASSLDGESTEAFF. The full variable domain, with the rest looked up from reference TRBV5-1 and TRBJ1-1, is KAGVTQTPRYLIKTRGQQVTLSCSPISGHRSVSWYQQTPGQGLQFLFEYFSETQRNKGNFPGRFSGRQFSNSRSEMNVSTLELGDSALYLCASSLDGESTEAFFGQGTRLTVV.

The gene calls are TRBV10-1 and TRBJ2-2; D gene ambiguous. V was clipped by 6 bases and J by 0 bases, with 8 bases between them. Germline CDR1 WNHNN, CDR2 SYGVQD (reference sequence). The CDR3 is 14 amino acids. CDR3: CASSPDTNTGELFF. In nucleotides, the CDR3 is TGCGCCAGCAGCCCAGACACGAACACCGGGGAGCTGTTTTTT.

Only one count was recorded for this clone. The V and J genes are TRBV3-1 (or the pseudogene TRBV3-2) and TRBJ2-6; 7 nucleotides line up with TRBD1. The germline CDR1 and CDR2 sequences are LGHDT and YNNKEL (reference sequence). V lost 6 bases and J lost 2; bases outside the gene matches: 4. CDR3 size: 15 residues. CDR3 in amino acids: CASSHTGAGANVLTF. The CDR3 nucleotides read TGTGCCAGCAGTCACACAGGGGCTGGGGCCAACGTCCTGACTTTC.

This clone has more than one count but fewer than ten. The chain joins TRBV28 to TRBJ1-2; 8 bases fit TRBD1. J lost 7 bases, V lost 4 bases, and 8 bases had no gene match. The CDR3 runs 14 residues. Germline CDR1 reads MDHEN; CDR2 reads SYDVKM. CDR3 region: CASSSQGARFGYTF. Written as DNA, the CDR3 is TGTGCCAGCAGTTCCCAGGGGGCGCGATTTGGCTACACCTTC.

This clone was seen only a few times. The chain recombines TRBV2 with TRBJ1-6; unclear D gene. Trimming removed 1 base at V and 7 bases at J, with 8 bases between. The CDR3 runs to 14 residues. Germline V gene sequence: CDR1 SNHLY, CDR2 FYNNEI. In DNA form, the CDR3 reads TGTGCCAGCAGTGAAGGGACGGGGAATTCACCCCTCCACTTT. The encoded protein is CASSEGTGNSPLHF. Full variable domain (remainder filled in from reference TRBV2 and TRBJ1-6): EPEVTQTPSHQVTQMGQEVILRCVPISNHLYFYWYRQILGQKVEFLVSFYNNEISEKSEIFDDQFSVERPDGSNFTLKIRSTKLEDSAMYFCASSEGTGNSPLHFGNGTRLTVT.

The chain carries TRBV12-3 or TRBV12-4 and TRBJ2-7, with 10 bases lining up with TRBD1. Unmatched junction bases numbered 0, after V lost 6 bases and J lost 1 base. CDR3 size: 13 residues. The CDR3 bases are TGTGCCAGCAGGGACAGGGGGTCCTACGAGCAGTACTTC. Protein: CASRDRGSYEQYF.

The rearrangement links TRBV15 to TRBJ1-3; no clear D gene. The germline gives CDR1 LNHNV, CDR2 YYDKDF (reference sequence). Trimming cost V 2 bases and J 8 bases, with 10 bases left between them. The CDR3 runs 13 residues. CDR3: CATSRRHGDTIYF. The DNA of the CDR3 is TGTGCCACCAGCAGACGGCACGGGGACACCATATATTTT.

In the case of this clone: Sequence at one end of the junction differs from germline and may be a read error. J is TRBJ2-2 and V is TRBV3-1 (or the pseudogene TRBV3-2); TRBD2 matches at 9 bases. CDR3 size: 16 residues. Per the germline V gene, CDR1 is LGHDT and CDR2 is YNNKEL (reference sequence). CDR3 nucleotide sequence: TGTGTCAGCAGCTTCAGCGGGGGGTTTATCACCGGGGAGCTGTTTTTT. Translation gives CVSSFSGGFITGELFF.